This T cell receptor (beta chain) was captured in a study of human T cells and chemical hapten exposure. The time point denotes: patch test 2, 6 weeks after DPC sensitization. Treatment defined: therapeutic diphenylcyclopropenone sensitization with weekly scalp DPC. This clonotype was counted a few times. Its matching antigen is unknown. The study used a library that attached unique molecular identifiers to individual cDNA molecules. From the RACE reads, TCRdb called clonotypes with MiXCR, one entry per CDR3 protein. The table records fewer than 150,000 distinct CDR3 sequences, approximately 12% of them present only once. V gave up 1 base and J gave up 7 bases, with 10 bases separating them. Germline CDR1 and CDR2: KGHDR and SFDVKD. The CDR3 loop spans 14 amino acids. General observations from the study: Relative to controls, expanded TCRs formed significantly more large CDR3 similarity clusters.

This clonotype originated in a woman in her 50s with alopecia areata. Some clones in this sample may be carry-over from other donors' samples. The J gene is TRBJ1-5, the V gene TRBV24-1; D call uncertain. The specimen was whole blood, collected in connection with sensitization to the hapten diphenylcyclopropenone (DPC). The CDR3 DNA reads TGTGCCACCAGTGATTTCGCCGGATTCCAGCCCCAGCATTTT. Protein: CATSDFAGFQPQHF.